The entry below gives a single T cell receptor beta chain sequence along with its context. Antigen unknown. This record belongs to a study of shared clonotypes between healthy human individuals. The naive CD8 fraction comprised CD45RO-negative cells positively selected for CCR7 and excluded terminally differentiated effector memory CD45RA+ cells. All the donors were Caucasian adults who lived in Nashville, Tennessee. CDR1 and CDR2 (germline): MNHEY, SVGAGI. V lost 0 bases and J lost 7, with 13 bases in between. This CDR3 has 15 residues. General study findings and limits: A small donor pool kept down the genetic and exposure-history diversity that was represented.

Over several immunoSEQ plates, each subset's genomic DNA was distributed in even portions. Clones were sequenced by immunoSEQ multiplex PCR, and TCRdb holds only the in-frame ones, with some missing. The sample has about 2.1 million clones; about 93% are singletons. The material sequenced was naive CD8+ T cells from PBMCs. The chain couples TRBV6-5 to TRBJ1-5, with D unresolved. This sequence was found in a man aged 18 to 30 in good health. Some clones in this sample may be carry-over from other donors' samples. In DNA, the CDR3 is TGTGCCAGCAGTTACTCGGATTGGGTCGGACAGCCCCAGCATTTT. As protein: CASSYSDWVGQPQHF.